This T cell receptor (beta chain) was sequenced in a study of cytomegalovirus exposure and HLA in healthy donors. PCR primers comprised 60 Vbeta and 13 Jbeta primers. The protocol was immunoSEQ multiplex PCR, while the TCRdb copy is restricted to in-frame clones and leaves out a portion. The sample has about 120,000 clones; about four fifths are singletons. The junction had 14 bases not matched to a gene; V was cut back by 5 bases and J by 8 bases. Germline V gene lookup returns CDR1 LNHDA and CDR2 SQIVND (reference sequence). The CDR3 has 16 amino acids. V gene TRBV19 combines with J gene TRBJ2-1, with TRBD2 identical over 8 bases. The receptor comes from a woman aged 40 to 50 in good health and CMV-seronegative. The sequencing input was PBMCs. DNA of the CDR3: TGTGCCAGTAGTGTCCCCGGGGGACTAGTCCCCCATGAGCAGTTCTTC. It yields the protein CASSVPGGLVPHEQFF.